Listed here are 16 T cell receptor beta chains from one sample, sequenced in a study of CD8+ T cells in alopecia areata. Treatment meaning: oral pan-JAK inhibitor, 5-10 mg twice daily. RNA was isolated and reverse transcribed to cDNA, the sequencing template. Only in-frame clones appear in the TCRdb table, and some are missing; sequencing was by immunoSEQ multiplex PCR. The sample contains 150,000 to 200,000 clones, about 71% of which appear only once. The material sequenced was CD4+ T cells sorted from blood, taken at week 4, from a patient treated with tofacitinib. These receptors were collected from a human donor with alopecia areata.

This chain connects TRBV4-1 to TRBJ1-1, with unresolved D. Trimming pared 1 base from V and 2 bases from J, leaving 8 bases between. Germline V gene sequence: CDR1 MGHRA, CDR2 YSYEKL. CDR3 length: 14 amino acids. CDR3 sequence: CASSQVVLNTEAFF. CDR3 coding DNA: TGCGCCAGCAGCCAAGTTGTTCTCAACACTGAAGCTTTCTTT.

A few counts support this clone. The rearrangement joins TRBV2 to TRBJ2-2, with D perhaps TRBD1 or TRBD2 (5 bases each). The CDR3 extends over 16 amino acids. V gave up 0 bases and J gave up 6 bases, with 14 bases separating them. CDR1 SNHLY and CDR2 FYNNEI come from the germline V gene. The CDR3: CASSEARQGEAGELFF. The CDR3 DNA reads TGTGCCAGCAGTGAAGCGCGTCAGGGAGAGGCCGGGGAGCTGTTTTTT.

The chain recombines TRBV7-9 with TRBJ2-3; D perhaps matches TRBD1 (6 bases). Between the trimmed V and J ends, which lost 4 bases and 2 bases, there was a span of 10 bases. CDR3 length: 14 residues. Germline CDR1 is SEHNR and CDR2 is FQNEAQ (reference sequence). CDR3: CASSYGQLTDTQYF. Written as DNA, the CDR3 is TGTGCCAGCAGCTATGGACAGCTCACAGATACGCAGTATTTT.

This chain uses TRBV15 with TRBJ2-4, with 7 bases lining up with TRBD1. The CDR3 has 14 residues. Germline CDR1 LNHNV, CDR2 YYDKDF (reference sequence). V trimming: 2 bases; J trimming: 7 bases; junction bases outside the gene matches: 5. CDR3 nucleotides: TGTGCCACCAGCAGACAGGGGGTGGGGAACATTCAGTACTTC. As protein: CATSRQGVGNIQYF.

This chain links TRBV2 with TRBJ1-4; D is uncertain. Germline V gene sequence: CDR1 SNHLY, CDR2 FYNNEI. The CDR3 sequence is 15 residues long. Trimming took off 2 bases at V and 4 bases at J, with 11 bases between the two ends. CDR3 sequence: CASSESPWFNEKLFF. CDR3 sequence (DNA): TGTGCCAGCAGTGAATCTCCGTGGTTTAATGAAAAACTGTTTTTT.

The V call is TRBV6-5, the J call TRBJ1-2, with 11 bases identical to TRBD1. CDR1 is MNHEY and CDR2 is SVGAGI in the germline V gene. V shed 6 bases and J 6 bases; nucleotides not matched to a gene: 6. The CDR3 contains 14 residues. CDR3 loop: CASRVTGQGDGYTF. The CDR3, as DNA: TGTGCCAGCAGGGTCACGGGACAGGGGGATGGCTACACCTTC.

The V and J genes are TRBV6-5 and TRBJ1-2, with 7 bases lining up with TRBD1. The CDR3 is 13 amino acids. Germline CDR1 reads MNHEY; CDR2 reads SVGAGI. V dropped 2 bases and J dropped 4; count of bases not matched to a gene: 1. The CDR3 DNA reads as TGTGCCAGCAGTTACAGGGGGCTCTATGGCTACACCTTC. Translating it yields CASSYRGLYGYTF.

The rearrangement uses TRBV6-5 and TRBJ1-2; possibly TRBD1 for D (6 bases). This CDR3 spans 11 amino acids. Trimming left V 6 bases short and J 8 bases short, with 10 bases between. The germline V gene encodes CDR1 MNHEY and CDR2 SVGAGI. The CDR3 is CASRGGSGYTF. In DNA form, the CDR3 reads TGTGCCAGCAGGGGGGGCAGCGGCTACACCTTC.

The rearrangement links TRBV18 to TRBJ1-6, with a weak D call TRBD1 (5 bases). The CDR3 has 17 residues. Per the germline V gene, CDR1 is KGHSH and CDR2 is LQKENI. V lost 3 bases and J lost 9, with 21 bases in between. CDR3 region: CASSPIEVSQGGSPLHF. CDR3 nucleotides: TGTGCCAGCTCACCGATAGAGGTGTCTCAGGGCGGTTCACCCCTCCACTTT.

The chain carries TRBV7-2 and TRBJ2-3; 7 bases are a match to TRBD2. The ends lost 1 base at V and 4 bases at J; junction bases unmatched: 8. Germline V gene sequence: CDR1 SGHTA, CDR2 FQGNSA. This CDR3 is built from 16 residues. This chain's CDR3 is CASSLESSSGADTQYF. CDR3 in DNA: TGTGCCAGCAGCTTAGAATCGTCTAGCGGCGCAGATACGCAGTATTTT.

This clone was observed a handful of times. V gene TRBV4-3 combines with J gene TRBJ2-1; 7 nucleotides match TRBD1. This CDR3 is built from 15 residues. Germline loops: CDR1 LGHNA, CDR2 YSLEER. J lost 0 bases, V lost 1 base, and 0 bases had no gene match. The DNA for the CDR3 is TGCGCCAGCAGCCAAGGGACAGGCTCCTACAATGAGCAGTTCTTC. Encoded protein: CASSQGTGSYNEQFF.

This clone was detected only a few times. This chain uses TRBV9 with TRBJ2-1; D is perhaps TRBD1 (6 bases). CDR1 is SGDLS, CDR2 YYNGEE, per germline. The CDR3 runs 14 residues. The V end lost 4 bases, the J end lost 3 bases, and 11 bases lay between the germline ends. The CDR3 DNA sequence: TGTGCCAGCAGCCCCCAGGGGAACTACAATGAGCAGTTCTTC. Its translation: CASSPQGNYNEQFF. The entire variable domain, with the rest obtained from reference TRBV9 and TRBJ2-1, is as follows: DSGVTQTPKHLITATGQRVTLRCSPRSGDLSVYWYQQSLDQGLQFLIQYYNGEERAKGNILERFSAQQFPDLHSELNLSSLELGDSALYFCASSPQGNYNEQFFGPGTRLTVL.

Here the CDR3 reads CSVVRGSGTGELFF. The DNA for the CDR3 is TGCAGCGTTGTTCGGGGATCGGGGACCGGGGAGCTGTTTTTT. The gene calls are TRBV29-1 and TRBJ2-2; weak D call: TRBD2 (5 bases). Trimming shortened V by 4 bases and J by 5 bases, and 14 bases separated the two germline ends. This CDR3 region has 14 residues. Germline V gives CDR1 SQVTM, CDR2 ANQGSEA.

The chain couples TRBV7-2 to TRBJ2-6; 7 positions agree with TRBD2. The germline gives CDR1 SGHTA, CDR2 FQGNSA. This CDR3 spans 15 amino acids. Trimming cost V 4 bases and J 3 bases; bases outside gene matches: 3. The CDR3 is CASSSGEGGANVLTF. CDR3 bases: TGTGCCAGCAGCTCCGGGGAGGGTGGGGCCAACGTCCTGACTTTC.

V usage is TRBV30 and J usage is TRBJ2-1; TRBD2 is a possible D gene (6 bases). The ends were cut back, 3 bases at V and 1 base at J, with 16 bases in the middle. CDR1 GTSNPN and CDR2 SVGIG come from the germline V gene (reference sequence). The CDR3 contains 16 residues. CDR3 amino acids: CAWRRWRGLSYNEQFF. DNA of the CDR3: TGTGCCTGGAGAAGGTGGCGGGGACTGTCCTACAATGAGCAGTTCTTC.

This clone was seen just once. The chain has TRBV25-1 and TRBJ1-6, with D possibly being TRBD1 (5 bases). V dropped 6 bases and J dropped 4 bases, with 16 bases sitting between them. CDR1 MGHDK and CDR2 SYGVNS come from the germline V gene. The CDR3 length is 16 residues. CDR3 nucleotides: TGTGCCAGCAGGGCATCCTACGGGGGGTATAATTCACCCCTCCACTTT. Amino acids: CASRASYGGYNSPLHF.